This is a list of T cell receptor beta chains from one sample in a study of blood T cell repertoires in COVID-19. Profiling relied on immunoSEQ multiplex PCR, and the TCRdb table lists in-frame clones only, not all of them. The sample yields about 220,000 clones, 75% to 90% seen once. Specimen: PBMCs or T cells enriched from blood (not recorded which). The receptor source for this set is a woman between 40 and 50 years old with acute COVID-19. Each CDR3 is given with its conserved first and last residue. A D gene is named only where the DNA matches it firmly. Where a row states a size, it is once, few, many or the class of an expanded clone; other rows omit it.

clone size	J gene	V gene	D gene	CDR3 DNA	CDR3 protein
-	TRBJ1-1	TRBV19	TRBD1	TGTGCCAGTAGTCTTGAACAGGGGTCGAACACTGAAGCTTTCTTT	CASSLEQGSNTEAFF
-	TRBJ1-3	TRBV4-1	-	TGCGCCAGCACTTACACAGTCGGTCCTGGAAACACCATATATTTT	CASTYTVGPGNTIYF
-	TRBJ2-5	TRBV5-1	TRBD1	TGCGCCAGCAGCTTGGTGTCACAGGGGACGGAGACCCAGTACTTC	CASSLVSQGTETQYF
few	TRBJ1-5	TRBV19	TRBD1	TGTGCCAGTAGTACGATACAGGGGAACAATCAGCCCCAGCATTTT	CASSTIQGNNQPQHF
-	TRBJ1-5	TRBV10-3	-	TGTGCCATCAGTGAAGGCAGGGCTGCCCAGCCCCAGCATTTT	CAISEGRAAQPQHF
-	TRBJ2-5	TRBV30	TRBD2	TGTGCCTGGAGTGCTCCTAGCGGGGGGGCCGGAGAGACCCAGTACTTC	CAWSAPSGGAGETQYF
-	TRBJ1-1	TRBV5-1	-	TGCGCCAGCAGCTTGAGCGGGTCTGAAGCTTTCTTT	CASSLSGSEAFF
-	TRBJ1-4	TRBV27	TRBD1	TGTGCCAGCAGTTTAGCAGGGGGCTTGGCTAATGAAAAACTGTTTTTT	CASSLAGGLANEKLFF
-	TRBJ2-2	TRBV24-1	-	TGTGCCACCAGCGACAGAAACACCGGGGAGCTGTTTTTT	CATSDRNTGELFF
once	TRBJ1-1	TRBV5-6	-	TGTGCCAGCAGCTTGGGCGCGAACACTGAAGCTTTCTTT	CASSLGANTEAFF
-	TRBJ2-5	TRBV11-1	-	TGTGCCAGCAGCTTAGTAATCCCGGGAAGAGAAGAGACCCAGTACTTC	CASSLVIPGREETQYF
-	TRBJ1-6	TRBV2	-	TGTGCCAGCAGTAACACCCAGGGGCAAGGCTCACCCCTCCACTTT	CASSNTQGQGSPLHF
-	TRBJ1-1	TRBV9	-	TGTGCCAGCAGCGTAGCTCCGTCAGGAAGGAACACTGAAGCTTTCTTT	CASSVAPSGRNTEAFF
-	TRBJ1-2	TRBV3-1/TRBV3-2	-	TGTGCCAGCAGCCAAGGGTCTAACAGGAACTATGGCTACACCTTC	CASSQGSNRNYGYTF
-	TRBJ2-5	TRBV9	TRBD2	TGTGCCCGCCGCGACGGGGGGGGCCACGGTCAAGAGACCCAGTACTTC	CARRDGGGHGQETQYF
-	TRBJ1-2	TRBV2	TRBD1	TGTGCCAGCAGGCCTCGGACAGGGGGAAACTATGGCTACACCTTC	CASRPRTGGNYGYTF
-	TRBJ2-1	TRBV10-2	-	TGCGCCAGCACCTCAAGGGGGATTGAGCAGTTCTTC	CASTSRGIEQFF
-	TRBJ1-1	TRBV4-1	TRBD1	TGCGCCAGCAGCCTGCAATCAAGGACAGGCGTCGAAGCTTTCTTT	CASSLQSRTGVEAFF
-	TRBJ1-5	TRBV19	TRBD1	TGTGCCAGTACCGAATCGGGTACAGGGGTAAATCAGCCCCAGCATTTT	CASTESGTGVNQPQHF
-	TRBJ1-2	TRBV7-9	-	TGTGCCAGCAGCTTTTTCAGCTATGGCTACACCTTC	CASSFFSYGYTF
few	TRBJ1-5	TRBV10-3	-	TGTGCCATCAGTGAGTCGTCAGGGATTCAGCCCCAGCATTTT	CAISESSGIQPQHF
-	TRBJ1-1	TRBV10-3	-	TGTGCCATCAGAGACGGGGGAGGGCTTATTTCTGAAGCTTTCTTT	CAIRDGGGLISEAFF
-	TRBJ1-2	TRBV7-8	-	TGTGCCAGCAGCACCCGGGGTAACTATGGCTACACCTTC	CASSTRGNYGYTF
-	TRBJ1-1	TRBV10-2	-	TGCGCCAGCCAGGGCTGGAACACTGAAGCTTTCTTT	CASQGWNTEAFF
many	TRBJ1-1	TRBV4-3	-	TGCGCCAGCAGCTGGGGGCAGGGGAGCACTGAAGCTTTCTTT	CASSWGQGSTEAFF
-	TRBJ2-6	TRBV19	TRBD1	TGTGCCACGCGGGACAGGGGTAACTCTGGGGCCAACGTCCTGACTTTC	CATRDRGNSGANVLTF
-	TRBJ2-3	TRBV19	TRBD2	TGTGCCAGTAGTACAAGGACTAGCGGATGGGATACGCAGTATTTT	CASSTRTSGWDTQYF
-	TRBJ1-2	TRBV9	-	TGTGCCAGCACCGGGGAGGGTACTCCTAACTATGGCTACACCTTC	CASTGEGTPNYGYTF
-	TRBJ1-1	TRBV7-9	-	TGTGCCAGCAGCCTTAGGAGGGTCCAGACCACTGAAGCTTTCTTT	CASSLRRVQTTEAFF
-	TRBJ1-1	TRBV5-1	-	TGCGCCAGCAGCTTACAGGTTTCGAACACTGAAGCTTTCTTT	CASSLQVSNTEAFF
-	TRBJ1-1	TRBV15	-	TGTGCCACCAGCACACTGCAGGGGTTTGAAGCTTTCTTT	CATSTLQGFEAFF
-	TRBJ2-5	TRBV7-8	TRBD2	TGTGCCAGCAGCGCCAGCCTTAGCGGGGGGGGAGGTAGGGAGACCCAGTACTTC	CASSASLSGGGGRETQYF
-	TRBJ1-1	TRBV2	-	TGTGCCAGCAGTGGCTGGGGACAGAACACTGAAGCTTTCTTT	CASSGWGQNTEAFF
-	TRBJ1-5	TRBV5-1	TRBD1	TGCGCCAGCAGCTGGGGGACAGGGGACAATCAGCCCCAGCATTTT	CASSWGTGDNQPQHF
-	TRBJ1-2	TRBV19	-	TGTGCCAGTAGTATTGGACAGACCGCTAACTATGGCTACACCTTC	CASSIGQTANYGYTF
-	TRBJ2-7	TRBV7-9	-	TGTGCCAGCAGCTTTCAGGGTTCCTACGAGCAGTACTTC	CASSFQGSYEQYF
-	TRBJ1-6	TRBV12-3/TRBV12-4	-	TGTGCCAGCAGTTTCAGGGTCTCCCCGTCCCTCCACTTT	CASSFRVSPSLHF
-	TRBJ1-5	TRBV7-9	-	TGTGCCAGCAGCTTAAAGGGGGATCAGCCCCAGCATTTT	CASSLKGDQPQHF
-	TRBJ1-1	TRBV7-6	TRBD1	TGTGCCAGCAGCTTAGCATACCGGGACAGTGAAGCTTTCTTT	CASSLAYRDSEAFF
-	TRBJ1-2	TRBV19	-	TGTGCCAGTAGTACATATACAGGCCCCGAGGGCTACACCTTC	CASSTYTGPEGYTF
-	TRBJ1-1	TRBV19	TRBD1	TGTGCCAGTAGACCCATTAGGACAGGGAGGTTCGTGAACACTGAAGCTTTCTTT	CASRPIRTGRFVNTEAFF
-	TRBJ2-5	TRBV5-1	-	TGCGCCAGCAGCCCACAGGGGAGGCAAGAGACCCAGTACTTC	CASSPQGRQETQYF
-	TRBJ2-3	TRBV15	TRBD2	TGTGCCACCACCTCAAAGTCTAGCGGTTACACAGATACGCAGTATTTT	CATTSKSSGYTDTQYF
-	TRBJ1-3	TRBV28	-	TGTGCCAGCAGTCGGACAGCCGTACTGCTTGGAAACACCATATATTTT	CASSRTAVLLGNTIYF
-	TRBJ1-1	TRBV5-4	-	TGTGCCAGCGCGATGGGGGCCACTGAAGCTTTCTTT	CASAMGATEAFF
-	TRBJ2-1	TRBV5-6	TRBD1	TGTGCCAGCAGCCCGGGGACAGGCCATAACAATGAGCAGTTCTTC	CASSPGTGHNNEQFF